This T cell receptor beta chain was recorded in a study of metastatic and nonmetastatic thyroid tumors. Patients underwent thyroid surgery, and none had received any treatment before it. MiXCR reprocessed the PCR reads for TCRdb. The sample gives 30,000 to 35,000 clones, around 30% of which show up once; about 32% is in the top ten. The CDR3 contains 15 residues. Trimming took 5 bases from V and 0 from J; bases not matched to a gene: 4. Germline V gene data show CDR1 as MRHNA and CDR2 as SNTAGT. Overall study findings and caveats: Benign nodules reportedly had significantly lower TCR beta diversity than malignant thyroid tumors in blood and tumor.

By sample fraction, this clone is medium-sized. Its matching antigen is unknown. The TCR comes from a female donor with papillary thyroid cancer or a benign thyroid nodule (not recorded which). Some clones in this sample may be carry-over from other donors' samples. Sample: blood. The V call is TRBV6-4, the J call TRBJ2-3; the match to TRBD2 covers 8 bases. The CDR3 nucleotides are TGTGCCAGCAGTCAACTAGCGGACAGCACAGATACGCAGTATTTT. This sequence encodes CASSQLADSTDTQYF.